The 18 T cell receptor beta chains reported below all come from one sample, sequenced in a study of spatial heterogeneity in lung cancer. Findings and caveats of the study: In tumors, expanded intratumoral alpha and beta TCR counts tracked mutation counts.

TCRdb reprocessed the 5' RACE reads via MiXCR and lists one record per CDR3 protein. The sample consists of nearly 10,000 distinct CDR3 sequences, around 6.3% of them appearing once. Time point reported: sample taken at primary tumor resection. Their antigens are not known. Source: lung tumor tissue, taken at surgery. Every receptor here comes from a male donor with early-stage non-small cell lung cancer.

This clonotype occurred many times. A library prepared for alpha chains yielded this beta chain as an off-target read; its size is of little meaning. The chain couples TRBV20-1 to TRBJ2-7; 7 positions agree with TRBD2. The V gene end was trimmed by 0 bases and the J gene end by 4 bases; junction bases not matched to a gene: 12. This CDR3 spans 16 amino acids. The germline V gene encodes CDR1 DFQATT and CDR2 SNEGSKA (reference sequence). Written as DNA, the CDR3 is TGCAGTGCTAGAGATGTAGCGGGCCGGGGAATTTACGAGCAGTACTTC. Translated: CSARDVAGRGIYEQYF.

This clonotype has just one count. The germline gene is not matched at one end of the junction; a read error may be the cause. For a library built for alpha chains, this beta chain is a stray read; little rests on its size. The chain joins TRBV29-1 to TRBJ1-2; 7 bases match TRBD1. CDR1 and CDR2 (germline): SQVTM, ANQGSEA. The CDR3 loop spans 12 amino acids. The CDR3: CSVDPDRQGVSF. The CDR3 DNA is TGCAGCGTTGACCCCGACCGACAGGGCGTTTCCTTC.

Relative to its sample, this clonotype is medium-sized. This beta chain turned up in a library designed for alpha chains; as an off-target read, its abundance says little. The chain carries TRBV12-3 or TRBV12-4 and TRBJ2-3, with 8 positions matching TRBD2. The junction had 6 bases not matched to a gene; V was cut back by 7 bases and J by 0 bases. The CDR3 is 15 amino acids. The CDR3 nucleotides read TGTGCCAGCACAGGACTAGCAGCTAGCACAGATACGCAGTATTTT. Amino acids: CASTGLAASTDTQYF.

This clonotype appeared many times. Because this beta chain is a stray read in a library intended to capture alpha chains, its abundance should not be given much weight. The CDR3 reads CASSEAHGRLAGGGQFF. In DNA, the CDR3 is TGTGCCAGCAGTGAAGCCCATGGTCGGCTAGCGGGGGGTGGGCAGTTCTTC. V and J are TRBV6-1 and TRBJ2-1; 11 bases line up with TRBD2. CDR1 is MNHNS, CDR2 SASEGT, per germline. This CDR3 contains 17 residues. The V gene end was trimmed by 0 bases and the J gene end by 12 bases; junction bases not matched to a gene: 13.

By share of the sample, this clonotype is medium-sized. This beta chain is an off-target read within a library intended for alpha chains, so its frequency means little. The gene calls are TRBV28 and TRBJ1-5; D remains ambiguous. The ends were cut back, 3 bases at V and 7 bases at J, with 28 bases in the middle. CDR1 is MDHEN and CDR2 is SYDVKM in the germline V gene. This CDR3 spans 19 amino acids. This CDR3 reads CASSFVMAVQMGVEQPQHF. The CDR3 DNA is TGTGCCAGCAGTTTTGTAATGGCCGTTCAGATGGGAGTAGAGCAGCCCCAGCATTTT.

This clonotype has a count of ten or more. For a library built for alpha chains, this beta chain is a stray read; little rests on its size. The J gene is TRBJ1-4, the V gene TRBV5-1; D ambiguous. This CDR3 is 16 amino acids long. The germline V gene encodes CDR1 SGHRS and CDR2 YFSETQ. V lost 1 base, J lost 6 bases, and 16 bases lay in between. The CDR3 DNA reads TGCGCCAGCAGCTTGAGGGCCGGTGGCACGGATGAAAAACTGTTTTTT. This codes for CASSLRAGGTDEKLFF.

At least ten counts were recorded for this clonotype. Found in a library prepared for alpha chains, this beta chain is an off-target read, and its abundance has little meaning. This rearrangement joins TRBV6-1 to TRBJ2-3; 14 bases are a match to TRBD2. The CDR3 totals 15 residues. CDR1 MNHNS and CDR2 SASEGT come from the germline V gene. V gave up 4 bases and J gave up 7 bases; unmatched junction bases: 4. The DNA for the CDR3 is TGTGCCAGCAGTGTAGGGACTAGCGGGAGCTATACGCAGTATTTT. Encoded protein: CASSVGTSGSYTQYF.

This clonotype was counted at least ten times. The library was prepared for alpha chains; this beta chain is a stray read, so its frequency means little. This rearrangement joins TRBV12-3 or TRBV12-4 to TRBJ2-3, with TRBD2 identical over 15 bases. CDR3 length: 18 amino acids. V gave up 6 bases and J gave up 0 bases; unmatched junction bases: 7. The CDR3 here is CASSWGLAGGSSTDTQYF. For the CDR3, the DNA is TGTGCCAGCAGCTGGGGACTAGCGGGAGGATCGAGCACAGATACGCAGTATTTT.

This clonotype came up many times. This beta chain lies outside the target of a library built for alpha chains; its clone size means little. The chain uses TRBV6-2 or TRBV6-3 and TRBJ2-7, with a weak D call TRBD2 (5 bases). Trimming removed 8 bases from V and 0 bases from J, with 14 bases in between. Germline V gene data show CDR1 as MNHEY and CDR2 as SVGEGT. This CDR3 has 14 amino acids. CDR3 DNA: TGTGCCAGCCTTAACGGGATAAGCTCCTACGAGCAGTACTTC. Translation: CASLNGISSYEQYF.

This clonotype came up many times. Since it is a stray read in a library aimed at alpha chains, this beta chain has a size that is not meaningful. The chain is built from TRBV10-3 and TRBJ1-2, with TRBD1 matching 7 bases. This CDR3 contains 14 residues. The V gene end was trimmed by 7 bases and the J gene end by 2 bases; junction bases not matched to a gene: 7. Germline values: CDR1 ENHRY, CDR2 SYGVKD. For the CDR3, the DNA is TGTGCCATCAACCGGGACAGAATAAACTATGGCTACACCTTC. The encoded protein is CAINRDRINYGYTF.

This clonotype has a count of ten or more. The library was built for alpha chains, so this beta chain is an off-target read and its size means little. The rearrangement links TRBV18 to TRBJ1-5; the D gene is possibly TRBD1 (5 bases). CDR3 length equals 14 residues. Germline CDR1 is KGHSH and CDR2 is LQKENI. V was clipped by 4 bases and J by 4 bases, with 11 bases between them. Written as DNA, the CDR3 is TGTGCCAGCTCACAAGGGGCTGCGAATCAGCCCCAGCATTTT. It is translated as CASSQGAANQPQHF.

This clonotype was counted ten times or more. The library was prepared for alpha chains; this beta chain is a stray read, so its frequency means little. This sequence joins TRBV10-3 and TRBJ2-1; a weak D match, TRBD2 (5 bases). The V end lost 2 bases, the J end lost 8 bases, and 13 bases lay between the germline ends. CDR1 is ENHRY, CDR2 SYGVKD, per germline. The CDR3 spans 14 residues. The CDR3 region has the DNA TGTGCCATCAGTGAGGTAGCGAAAAACCATGAGCAGTTCTTC. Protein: CAISEVAKNHEQFF.

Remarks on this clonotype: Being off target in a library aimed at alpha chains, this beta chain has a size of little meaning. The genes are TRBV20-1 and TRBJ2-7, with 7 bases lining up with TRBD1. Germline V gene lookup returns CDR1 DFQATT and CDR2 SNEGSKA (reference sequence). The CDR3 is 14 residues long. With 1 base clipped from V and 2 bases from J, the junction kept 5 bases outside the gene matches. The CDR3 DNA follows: TGCAGTGCTAGAGTACCGACAGGGCCCTACGAGCAGTACTTC. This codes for CSARVPTGPYEQYF.

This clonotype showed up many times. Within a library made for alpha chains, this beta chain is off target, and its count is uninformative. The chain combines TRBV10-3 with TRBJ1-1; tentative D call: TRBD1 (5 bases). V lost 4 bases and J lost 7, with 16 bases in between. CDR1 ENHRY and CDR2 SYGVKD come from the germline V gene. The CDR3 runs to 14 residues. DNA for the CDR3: TGTGCCATCAGTGCTAAGGGGAGGGAGGGTGAAGCTTTCTTT. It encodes CAISAKGREGEAFF.

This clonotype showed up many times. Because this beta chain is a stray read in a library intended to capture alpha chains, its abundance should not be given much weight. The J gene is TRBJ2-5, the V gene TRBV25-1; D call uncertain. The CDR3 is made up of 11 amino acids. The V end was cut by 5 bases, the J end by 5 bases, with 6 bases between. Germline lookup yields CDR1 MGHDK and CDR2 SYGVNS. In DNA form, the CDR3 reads TGTGCCAGCAGTTTTTCTGAGACCCAGTACTTC. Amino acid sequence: CASSFSETQYF. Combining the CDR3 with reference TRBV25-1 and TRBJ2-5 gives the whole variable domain EADIYQTPRYLVIGTGKKITLECSQTMGHDKMYWYQQDPGMELHLIHYSYGVNSTEKGDLSSESTVSRIRTEHFPLTLESARPSHTSQYLCASSFSETQYFGPGTRLLVL.

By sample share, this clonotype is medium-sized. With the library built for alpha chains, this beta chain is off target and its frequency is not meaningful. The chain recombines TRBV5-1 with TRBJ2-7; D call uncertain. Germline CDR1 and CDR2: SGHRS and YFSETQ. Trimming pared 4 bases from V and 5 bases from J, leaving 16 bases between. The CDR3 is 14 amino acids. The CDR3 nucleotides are TGCGCCAGCAGCGTCGACTCCAAGTACCACGAGCAGTACTTC. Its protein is CASSVDSKYHEQYF.

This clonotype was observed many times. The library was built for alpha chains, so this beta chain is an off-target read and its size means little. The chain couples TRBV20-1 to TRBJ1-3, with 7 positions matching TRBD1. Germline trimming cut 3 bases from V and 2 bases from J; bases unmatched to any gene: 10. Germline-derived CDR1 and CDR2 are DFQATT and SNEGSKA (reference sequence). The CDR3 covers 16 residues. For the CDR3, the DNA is TGCAGTGCTAGCTCCGACAGGGATTGGACTGGAAACACCATATATTTT. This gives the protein CSASSDRDWTGNTIYF.

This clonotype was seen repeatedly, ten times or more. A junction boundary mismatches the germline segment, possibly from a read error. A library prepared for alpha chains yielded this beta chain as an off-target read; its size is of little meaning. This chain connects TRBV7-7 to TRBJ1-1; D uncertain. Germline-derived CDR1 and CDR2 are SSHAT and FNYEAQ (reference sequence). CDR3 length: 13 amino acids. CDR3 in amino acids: CASSNEPNTEAFF. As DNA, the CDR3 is TGTGCTAGCAGCAACGAACCAAACACTGAAGCTTTCTTT.